A single sample is the source of the 27 T cell receptor beta chains below, sequenced in a study of beta chain features in type 1 diabetes. For these TCRs, the target antigens are not known. Study outcomes and limitations: Among all four CD4+ subsets, Type 1 diabetes patients had TCRB CDR3s that were moderately but significantly shorter.

The isolated RNA, all of it, was reverse transcribed, so expressed TCRB transcripts were what got sequenced. Some clones are missing from TCRdb's copy, which holds only in-frame ones; the method was immunoSEQ multiplex PCR. This table has 300,000 to 450,000 clones, roughly 12% appearing once. The sample was naive CD4+ T cells from blood. These receptors all come from a woman under 30 with type 1 diabetes.

The chain couples TRBV30 to TRBJ2-2; 7 positions match TRBD2. V shed 5 bases, J shed 7 bases, and the junction held 10 bases outside the gene matches. The germline CDR1 and CDR2 sequences are GTSNPN and SVGIG (reference sequence). The CDR3 sequence is 14 residues long. CDR3 bases: TGTGCCTGGGATCCTACCGGGGGGTTCGGGGAGCTGTTTTTT. This gives the protein CAWDPTGGFGELFF.

This clone came up a few times. The chain uses TRBV2 and TRBJ2-6, with 8 bases that match TRBD1. The junction had 2 bases not matched to a gene; V was cut back by 10 bases and J by 0 bases. The CDR3 is 14 amino acids. Per the germline V gene, CDR1 is SNHLY and CDR2 is FYNNEI. The CDR3: CAKTGGSGANVLTF. The DNA of the CDR3 is TGTGCCAAAACAGGGGGCTCTGGGGCCAACGTCCTGACTTTC.

The chain couples TRBV29-1 to TRBJ2-3, with 9 positions matching TRBD1. The CDR3 sequence is 13 residues long. V lost 7 bases, J lost 4 bases, and 6 bases stayed unmatched. Germline V lookup: CDR1 SQVTM, CDR2 ANQGSEA. The CDR3 is CSADRGFSDTQYF. CDR3 nucleotides: TGCAGCGCCGACAGGGGGTTCTCAGATACGCAGTATTTT.

The chain is built from TRBV5-4 and TRBJ2-1, with 10 bases that match TRBD2. V dropped 0 bases and J dropped 11; count of bases not matched to a gene: 8. The CDR3 length is 15 residues. Germline loops: CDR1 SGHNT, CDR2 YYREEE (reference sequence). This CDR3 is CASSLVAGGWQKQFF. In nucleotides, the CDR3 is TGTGCCAGCAGCTTGGTAGCGGGAGGCTGGCAGAAGCAGTTCTTC. Full variable domain (missing parts from reference TRBV5-4 and TRBJ2-1): ETGVTQSPTHLIKTRGQQVTLRCSSQSGHNTVSWYQQALGQGPQFIFQYYREEENGRGNFPPRFSGLQFPNYSSELNVNALELDDSALYLCASSLVAGGWQKQFFGPGTRLTVL.

The chain is built from TRBV28 and TRBJ1-5; D might be TRBD1 (6 bases). CDR1 and CDR2 (germline): MDHEN, SYDVKM. Deletions cut 6 bases from V and 6 bases from J, with 15 bases between. The CDR3 extends over 14 amino acids. The CDR3 spells CASSSGVRGQPQHF. DNA for the CDR3: TGTGCCAGCAGCTCAGGGGTGAGAGGTCAGCCCCAGCATTTT.

This clone was counted only a few times. The CDR3 spells CSIQPGRISYTF. The CDR3 nucleotides are TGCAGCATTCAGCCGGGGAGGATCAGCTACACCTTC. The chain links TRBV29-1 to TRBJ1-2; no reliable D call. CDR1 is SQVTM and CDR2 is ANQGSEA in the germline V gene. V was cut by 8 bases and J by 9 bases, with 19 bases left in between. The CDR3 contains 12 residues.

There are a few counts of this clone. The chain employs TRBV7-2 and TRBJ2-7; D might be TRBD2 (7 bases). The CDR3 runs 11 residues. Germline-derived CDR1 and CDR2 are SGHTA and FQGNSA. V was clipped by 5 bases and J by 8 bases, with 10 bases between them. DNA of the CDR3: TGTGCCAGCAGCAGGGGGGGGAAGCAGTACTTC. As protein: CASSRGGKQYF.

This chain connects TRBV30 to TRBJ1-4; possibly TRBD1 for D (5 bases). Trimming shortened V by 2 bases and J by 7 bases, and 11 bases separated the two germline ends. Germline assignment: CDR1 GTSNPN and CDR2 SVGIG (reference sequence). The CDR3 length is 13 residues. CDR3 region: CAWSPGTGEKLFF. The CDR3 bases are TGTGCCTGGAGTCCGGGCACAGGTGAAAAACTGTTTTTT.

This clone was recorded a few times. The J gene is TRBJ1-2, the V gene TRBV9, with no clear D. This CDR3 is 14 amino acids long. Trimming removed 0 bases at V and 1 base at J, with 7 bases between. Germline loops: CDR1 SGDLS, CDR2 YYNGEE. The CDR3 protein is CASSVDHSNYGYTF. CDR3 coding DNA: TGTGCCAGCAGCGTAGATCATAGTAACTATGGCTACACCTTC.

This clone has more than one count but fewer than ten. The chain has TRBV5-4 and TRBJ2-7, with D possibly TRBD1 on 5 matching bases. The germline V gene has CDR1 SGHNT and CDR2 YYREEE (reference sequence). V lost 4 bases, J lost 2 bases, and 13 bases lay in between. This CDR3 contains 14 residues. The CDR3 DNA sequence: TGTGCCAGCAGCCTACCCCCCAGGGCCTACGAGCAGTACTTC. Its protein product is CASSLPPRAYEQYF.

The rearrangement joins TRBV7-2 to TRBJ2-2; 7 positions agree with TRBD2. Losses at the gene ends were 5 bases for V and 0 bases for J; bases not matched to a gene: 6. Germline V CDR1 and CDR2: SGHTA, FQGNSA. CDR3 length equals 16 residues. Written as DNA, the CDR3 is TGTGCCAGCAGCCAAAGGGGACTACCGAACACCGGGGAGCTGTTTTTT. It encodes CASSQRGLPNTGELFF.

The rearrangement uses TRBV11-2 and TRBJ1-4, with unresolved D. The germline V gene has CDR1 SGHAT and CDR2 FQNNGV. V gave up 4 bases and J gave up 7 bases, with 4 bases separating them. The CDR3 consists of 11 residues. The CDR3 here is CASSSGEKLFF. The CDR3 coding sequence is TGTGCCAGCAGCTCCGGTGAAAAACTGTTTTTT.

This clone was detected a few times. This chain joins TRBV7-3 and TRBJ2-3, with 7 bases identical to TRBD1. After removal of 5 bases from V and 0 bases from J, the junction contained 5 bases not matched to a gene. Germline V CDR1 and CDR2: SGHTA, FQGTGA. This CDR3 contains 15 residues. The CDR3 DNA is TGTGCCAGCAGCCCTGGGACAGCTAGCACAGATACGCAGTATTTT. Translating it yields CASSPGTASTDTQYF.

J is TRBJ1-5 and V is TRBV5-6; TRBD1 aligns across 8 bases. This CDR3 region has 13 residues. J gave up 4 bases and V 4 bases, and 1 base lay outside the gene matches. The germline gives CDR1 SGHDT, CDR2 YYEEEE. CDR3 sequence: CASSRTGNQPQHF. CDR3 bases: TGTGCCAGCAGCCGGACAGGGAATCAGCCCCAGCATTTT.

The rearrangement uses TRBV9 and TRBJ2-3; possibly TRBD2 for D (6 bases). The length of the CDR3 is 15 residues. Between the trimmed V and J ends, which lost 2 bases and 3 bases, there was a span of 13 bases. Germline CDR1 reads SGDLS; CDR2 reads YYNGEE. The CDR3: CASSVKGGITDTQYF. CDR3 sequence (DNA): TGTGCCAGCAGCGTCAAGGGCGGGATTACAGATACGCAGTATTTT. Complete variable domain (other parts from reference TRBV9 and TRBJ2-3): DSGVTQTPKHLITATGQRVTLRCSPRSGDLSVYWYQQSLDQGLQFLIQYYNGEERAKGNILERFSAQQFPDLHSELNLSSLELGDSALYFCASSVKGGITDTQYFGPGTRLTVL.

This clone occurred a few times. J is TRBJ2-1 and V is TRBV5-1; maybe TRBD2 (6 bases). CDR1 SGHRS and CDR2 YFSETQ come from the germline V gene. Trimming removed 4 bases at V and 3 bases at J, with 14 bases between. This CDR3 has 15 residues. CDR3 in DNA: TGCGCCAGCAGCAGTAGCGGAACGGGCTACAATGAGCAGTTCTTC. This gives the protein CASSSSGTGYNEQFF.

The V gene is TRBV5-1, the J gene TRBJ2-5; a weak D match, TRBD1 (5 bases). CDR1 is SGHRS, CDR2 YFSETQ, per germline. Between the trimmed V and J ends, which lost 4 bases and 0 bases, there was a span of 10 bases. The CDR3 runs to 14 residues. CDR3 loop: CASSPRANQETQYF. Here the CDR3 DNA reads TGCGCCAGCAGCCCCAGGGCGAACCAAGAGACCCAGTACTTC.

The chain has TRBV5-4 and TRBJ2-7; D perhaps matches TRBD1 (8 bases). There are 15 residues in the CDR3. Germline loops: CDR1 SGHNT, CDR2 YYREEE (reference sequence). Trimming removed 2 bases from V and 2 bases from J, with 14 bases in between. In DNA, the CDR3 is TGTGCCAGCAGCTTCGACAGGGGAGGGGCCTACGAGCAGTACTTC. It specifies CASSFDRGGAYEQYF.

This clone showed up just a few times. The gene calls are TRBV6-6 and TRBJ2-7; tentative D call: TRBD1 (7 bases). V lost 2 bases, J lost 0 bases, and 11 bases lay in between. CDR1 MNHNY and CDR2 SVGAGI come from the germline V gene (reference sequence). The CDR3 extends over 15 amino acids. DNA of the CDR3: TGTGCCAGCAGTTACGGGGGGACAGCCTCCTACGAGCAGTACTTC. It translates to CASSYGGTASYEQYF.

Only a few counts were recorded for this clone. The rearrangement uses TRBV4-1 and TRBJ2-5, with TRBD1 matching over 9 bases. CDR3 size: 17 residues. CDR1 and CDR2 from the germline V gene are MGHRA and YSYEKL. V was pared by 1 base and J by 4 bases, with 10 bases of the junction left unmatched. CDR3 in DNA: TGCGCCAGCAGCCAAGGTCGACGGCCGACAGGGGGAGAGACCCAGTACTTC. This gives the protein CASSQGRRPTGGETQYF.

This clone occurred a few times. DNA of the CDR3: TGTGCCAGCAGCCAGGGATCAAGTAGCGGGACCTTTTACAATGAGCAGTTCTTC. Translated, it gives CASSQGSSSGTFYNEQFF. V and J are TRBV14 and TRBJ2-1; TRBD2 agrees at 8 bases. Germline lookup yields CDR1 SGHDN and CDR2 FVKESK. The J segment lost 4 bases and the V segment lost 3 bases, leaving 14 bases of the junction unmatched. CDR3 length: 18 residues.

This clone was detected a few times. This chain links TRBV5-1 with TRBJ2-6; D is unresolved. Per the germline V gene, CDR1 is SGHRS and CDR2 is YFSETQ. The ends were cut back, 4 bases at V and 2 bases at J, with 19 bases in the middle. The CDR3 loop spans 18 amino acids. CDR3 loop: CASSGSLGSGAGANVLTF. CDR3 bases: TGCGCCAGCAGCGGCTCTTTGGGTTCCGGAGCTGGGGCCAACGTCCTGACTTTC.

A few counts support this clone. The V call is TRBV7-9, the J call TRBJ2-2, with 8 bases that match TRBD1. Per germline, CDR1 SEHNR and CDR2 FQNEAQ (reference sequence). Trimming at V came to 9 bases and at J to 1 base, leaving 7 bases not matched to a gene. This CDR3 region has 15 residues. The CDR3 DNA is TGTGCCAGGGGACCGGGGACAGGGAACACCGGGGAGCTGTTTTTT. This encodes CARGPGTGNTGELFF.

This chain connects TRBV2 to TRBJ1-5; D remains unclear. The CDR3 is made up of 15 amino acids. V lost 4 bases, J lost 0 bases, and 10 bases lay in between. Germline V gene lookup returns CDR1 SNHLY and CDR2 FYNNEI. This chain's CDR3 is CASSGGGNSNQPQHF. Written as DNA, the CDR3 is TGTGCCAGCAGTGGTGGAGGGAATAGCAATCAGCCCCAGCATTTT.

The chain links TRBV2 to TRBJ1-5, with D unresolved. V was clipped by 3 bases and J by 7 bases, with 13 bases between them. From germline, CDR1 is SNHLY and CDR2 FYNNEI. This CDR3 is built from 14 residues. The CDR3 sequence is CASSDTDPAQPQHF. DNA of the CDR3: TGTGCCAGCAGTGATACAGATCCGGCCCAGCCCCAGCATTTT. The variable domain in full, completed from reference TRBV2 and TRBJ1-5, reads EPEVTQTPSHQVTQMGQEVILRCVPISNHLYFYWYRQILGQKVEFLVSFYNNEISEKSEIFDDQFSVERPDGSNFTLKIRSTKLEDSAMYFCASSDTDPAQPQHFGDGTRLSIL.

This chain's CDR3 is CASSMGGLTRVEQYF. CDR3 DNA: TGTGCCAGCAGCATGGGAGGACTCACTCGGGTCGAGCAGTACTTC. The gene calls are TRBV5-6 and TRBJ2-7; D is possibly TRBD2 (6 bases). Trimming took off 4 bases at V and 6 bases at J, with 20 bases between the two ends. The germline CDR1 and CDR2 sequences are SGHDT and YYEEEE. The CDR3 has 15 amino acids. The variable domain in full, with the rest retrieved from reference TRBV5-6 and TRBJ2-7, is DAGVTQSPTHLIKTRGQQVTLRCSPKSGHDTVSWYQQALGQGPQFIFQYYEEEERQRGNFPDRFSGHQFPNYSSELNVNALLLGDSALYLCASSMGGLTRVEQYFGPGTRLTVT.

This clone was detected only a few times. The V and J genes are TRBV6-6 and TRBJ1-1; the D gene is possibly TRBD1 (6 bases). This CDR3 is built from 13 residues. V gave up 10 bases and J gave up 0 bases, with 12 bases separating them. CDR1 is MNHNY and CDR2 is SVGAGI in the germline V gene (reference sequence). In nucleotides, the CDR3 is TGTGCCATCGTGGACAGATTGAACACTGAAGCTTTCTTT. Protein product: CAIVDRLNTEAFF.